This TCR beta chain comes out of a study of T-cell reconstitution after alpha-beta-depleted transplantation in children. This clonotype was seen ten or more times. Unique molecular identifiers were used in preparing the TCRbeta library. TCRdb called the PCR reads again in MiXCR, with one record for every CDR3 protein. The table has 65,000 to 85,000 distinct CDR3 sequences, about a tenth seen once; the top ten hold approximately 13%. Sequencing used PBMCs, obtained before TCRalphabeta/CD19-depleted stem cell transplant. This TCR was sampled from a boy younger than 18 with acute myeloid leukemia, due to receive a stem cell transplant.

The CDR3 here is CASSLGVRGADQPQHF. The CDR3 bases are TGTGCCAGCAGCTTAGGTGTCAGGGGCGCCGATCAGCCCCAGCATTTT. The rearrangement links TRBV7-2 to TRBJ1-5; TRBD1 is a possible D gene (6 bases). Deletions cut 1 base from V and 5 bases from J, with 15 bases between. The CDR3 loop spans 16 amino acids. Germline CDR1 is SGHTA and CDR2 is FQGNSA.